This is a list of T cell receptor beta chains from one sample in a study of T cell responses to AZD1222 COVID-19 vaccine. Sequencing used immunoSEQ multiplex PCR; TCRdb keeps in-frame clones, though not all of them. The repertoire holds just under 85,000 clones, with 80% to 90% as singletons. Sequenced here: peripheral blood, sampled on day 0 of AZD1222 vaccination. These receptors all come from an adult in good health. Both conserved end residues are part of each CDR3. The order of the fields is J gene, V gene, CDR3 protein.

J gene: TRBJ1-1; V gene: TRBV6-5; CDR3 protein: CASSLGQGNTEAFF
J gene: TRBJ1-1; V gene: TRBV6-6; CDR3 protein: CASSYVAPRGNTEAFF
J gene: TRBJ1-1; V gene: TRBV7-9; CDR3 protein: CASSPRQNTEAFF
J gene: TRBJ2-2; V gene: TRBV7-9; CDR3 protein: CASSVPNTGELFF
J gene: TRBJ1-6; V gene: TRBV30; CDR3 protein: CAWSPDRSSYNSPLHF
J gene: TRBJ2-1; V gene: TRBV11-2; CDR3 protein: CASSLVVGPGEQFF
J gene: TRBJ1-2; V gene: TRBV30; CDR3 protein: CAWSLGDGYTF
J gene: TRBJ1-2; V gene: TRBV5-1; CDR3 protein: CASSLGTDVSYGYTF
J gene: TRBJ1-1; V gene: TRBV5-1; CDR3 protein: CASSLGTGGYTEAFF
J gene: TRBJ1-2; V gene: TRBV5-6; CDR3 protein: CASSPTDNYGYTF
J gene: TRBJ2-7; V gene: TRBV7-6; CDR3 protein: CASSLAEGTSGTYEQYF